These T cell receptor beta chains were read from a single sample in a study of T cells in Graves' hyperthyroidism and ophthalmopathy. TCRdb re-called the multiplex PCR reads with MiXCR, one entry per CDR3 protein. The sample lists about 600,000 distinct CDR3 sequences; more than 12% were seen once. The material sequenced was blood. The receptors come from a woman aged 50 to 60 with Graves' ophthalmopathy. Both conserved end residues are part of each CDR3. D genes are given only for firm matches. Part of the rows lack a size; the others show once, few, many or a class for expanded clones.

j_gene | abundance | d_gene | v_gene | CDR3aa | CDR3nt
TRBJ2-2 | . | . | TRBV18 | CASSPLRVANTGVLFF | TGTGCCAGCTCACCACTTAGGGTGGCGAACACCGGGGTGCTGTTTTTT
TRBJ2-5 | many | . | TRBV7-9 | CASSFAGYGETQYF | TGTGCCAGCAGCTTTGCAGGTTATGGAGAGACCCAGTACTTC
TRBJ2-4 | . | . | TRBV30 | CAWSVSGAKNIQYF | TGTGCCTGGAGTGTTAGTGGAGCCAAAAACATTCAGTACTTC
TRBJ1-2 | . | TRBD1 | TRBV19 | CASSAPYRGWAYGYTF | TGTGCCAGTAGTGCACCGTACAGGGGATGGGCCTATGGCTACACCTTC
TRBJ1-5 | many | . | TRBV4-1 | CASSHPDSNQPQHF | TGCGCCAGCAGCCACCCGGATAGCAATCAGCCCCAGCATTTT
TRBJ2-1 | many | TRBD1 | TRBV7-9 | CASSLVQGYNEQFF | TGTGCCAGCAGCTTAGTACAGGGGTACAATGAGCAGTTCTTC
TRBJ2-7 | many | . | TRBV24-1 | CATSDHSYEQYF | TGTGCCACCAGTGATCACAGTTACGAGCAGTACTTC
TRBJ2-2 | . | . | TRBV6-2/TRBV6-3 | CASSYSGNTGELFF | TGTGCCAGCAGTTACAGTGGGAACACCGGGGAGCTGTTTTTT
TRBJ2-7 | once | TRBD2 | TRBV7-9 | CASSLGTSGREQYF | TGTGCCAGCAGCCTCGGGACTAGCGGGAGAGAGCAGTACTTC
TRBJ2-7 | many | TRBD2 | TRBV3-1 | CAPSKFTGTSTGISSYEQYF | TGTGCCCCCTCAAAATTCACCGGGACTAGCACGGGGATCAGCTCCTACGAGCAGTACTTC
TRBJ1-1 | many | . | TRBV18 | CASSPPVSMNTEAFF | TGTGCCAGCTCACCACCAGTCAGCATGAACACTGAAGCTTTCTTT
TRBJ2-1 | few | TRBD2 | TRBV10-3 | CAISEPPGLAETNEQFF | TGTGCCATCAGTGAGCCTCCAGGGCTAGCGGAGACCAATGAGCAGTTCTTC
TRBJ2-1 | many | . | TRBV7-8 | CASSLVRNYNEQFF | TGTGCCAGCAGCTTAGTGCGGAACTACAATGAGCAGTTCTTC
TRBJ1-4 | many | . | TRBV6-5 | CASSYYARLTNEKLFF | TGTGCCAGCAGTTACTACGCCCGGCTGACTAATGAAAAACTGTTTTTT
TRBJ2-7 | . | TRBD2 | TRBV20-1 | CSASSGTSGRALGEQYF | TGCAGTGCTTCCTCCGGGACTAGCGGGAGGGCCTTGGGCGAGCAGTACTTC
TRBJ2-3 | many | TRBD2 | TRBV5-6 | CASSVGLAGGDTQYF | TGTGCCAGCAGCGTAGGACTAGCGGGAGGGGATACGCAGTATTTT
TRBJ2-3 | few | TRBD2 | TRBV24-1 | CATSDSGLAGGDTQYF | TGTGCCACCAGTGATTCCGGACTAGCGGGAGGGGATACGCAGTATTTT
TRBJ1-2 | . | TRBD1 | TRBV27 | CGSSFGDRVGGYTF | TGTGGCAGCAGTTTCGGGGACAGGGTGGGAGGCTACACCTTC
TRBJ2-2 | many | TRBD1 | TRBV2 | CASGSGQVHTGELFF | TGTGCCAGCGGGTCCGGACAGGTTCACACCGGGGAGCTGTTTTTT
TRBJ2-2 | few | TRBD1 | TRBV7-2 | CASSLLQGARTGELFF | TGTGCCAGCAGCCTCCTACAGGGGGCACGAACCGGGGAGCTGTTTTTT
TRBJ2-7 | few | . | TRBV15 | CATSRERTGSYEQYF | TGTGCCACCAGCAGAGAAAGGACGGGATCCTACGAGCAGTACTTC
TRBJ2-1 | many | TRBD2 | TRBV6-1 | CASRMTSGGYNEQFF | TGTGCCAGCAGAATGACTAGCGGGGGTTACAATGAGCAGTTCTTC
TRBJ2-1 | many | . | TRBV7-9 | CASSLQIGSSEQFF | TGTGCCAGCAGCTTACAGATTGGCAGCAGTGAGCAGTTCTTC
TRBJ2-3 | many | . | TRBV7-2 | CASSLVEPFRGTDTQYF | TGTGCCAGCAGCTTAGTAGAACCCTTTAGGGGCACAGATACGCAGTATTTT
TRBJ2-3 | many | TRBD1 | TRBV5-5 | CASILSGTGVTDTQYF | TGTGCCAGCATTCTCTCCGGGACAGGCGTCACAGATACGCAGTATTTT
TRBJ1-5 | few | TRBD1 | TRBV13 | CASSKGTAYSNQPQHF | TGTGCCAGCAGCAAAGGGACAGCATATAGCAATCAGCCCCAGCATTTT
TRBJ2-1 | few | . | TRBV13 | CASSPGERSYNEQFF | TGTGCCAGCAGCCCAGGGGAAAGGTCCTACAATGAGCAGTTCTTC
TRBJ1-5 | few | . | TRBV20-1 | CSASMLGDNQPQHF | TGCAGTGCTAGTATGCTGGGGGACAATCAGCCCCAGCATTTT
TRBJ2-2 | many | TRBD2 | TRBV7-2 | CASSLTRLAGVGTGELFF | TGTGCCAGCAGCTTAACCAGATTAGCGGGAGTAGGAACCGGGGAGCTGTTTTTT
TRBJ2-3 | few | TRBD1 | TRBV5-1 | CASSTQGADTQYF | TGCGCCAGCAGCACACAGGGGGCAGATACGCAGTATTTT
TRBJ2-7 | many | TRBD1 | TRBV20-1 | CSARGMGQGDEQYF | TGCAGTGCTAGAGGAATGGGACAGGGGGACGAGCAGTACTTC
TRBJ2-1 | many | TRBD2 | TRBV6-1 | CASREGWGGRGSNEQFF | TGTGCCAGCCGCGAGGGGTGGGGGGGGAGAGGGTCCAATGAGCAGTTCTTC
TRBJ2-7 | . | . | TRBV7-2 | CAGTPRGERYEQYF | TGTGCCGGCACCCCCCGAGGGGAACGCTACGAGCAGTACTTC
TRBJ2-7 | many | TRBD1 | TRBV6-1 | CASRAGQGREQYF | TGTGCCAGCAGAGCCGGACAGGGTAGAGAGCAGTACTTC
TRBJ1-5 | many | . | TRBV6-1 | CASSPPFDRRHSNQPQHF | TGTGCCAGCAGCCCGCCGTTTGACAGGCGCCATAGCAATCAGCCCCAGCATTTT
TRBJ2-1 | . | TRBD2 | TRBV10-3 | CAFSGTSGNEQFF | TGTGCCTTCTCCGGGACTAGCGGCAATGAGCAGTTCTTC
TRBJ1-1 | many | TRBD1 | TRBV5-8 | CASSMRQGRMAEAFF | TGTGCCAGCAGCATGCGACAGGGAAGGATGGCTGAAGCTTTCTTT
TRBJ1-2 | . | TRBD1 | TRBV4-2 | CASSQDGPRTGVRANYGYTF | TGTGCCAGCAGCCAAGATGGCCCCAGGACAGGGGTTAGAGCTAACTATGGCTACACCTTC
TRBJ2-1 | many | TRBD2 | TRBV2 | CASSVGGGGYNEQFF | TGTGCCAGCAGTGTGGGTGGCGGGGGGTACAATGAGCAGTTCTTC
TRBJ2-7 | . | . | TRBV19 | CAKVTRGLGYEQYF | TGTGCCAAAGTAACACGCGGGCTCGGCTACGAGCAGTACTTC
TRBJ1-2 | many | . | TRBV29-1 | CSVERRLQRGGYTF | TGCAGCGTTGAAAGACGGCTCCAGAGGGGTGGCTACACCTTC
TRBJ1-1 | many | . | TRBV6-5 | CASSYSNWGRGTEAFF | TGTGCCAGCAGTTACTCGAATTGGGGGAGAGGCACTGAAGCTTTCTTT
TRBJ2-1 | many | . | TRBV7-2 | CASSLRSLSSHNEQFF | TGTGCCAGCAGCTTAAGGAGCCTTTCGAGCCACAATGAGCAGTTCTTC
TRBJ2-7 | many | . | TRBV7-2 | CASSYWTVPNYEQYF | TGTGCCAGCAGCTACTGGACAGTTCCAAACTACGAGCAGTACTTC
TRBJ1-2 | many | . | TRBV28 | CASSLYGNYGYTF | TGTGCCAGCAGTTTATACGGGAACTATGGCTACACCTTC
TRBJ2-3 | . | TRBD2 | TRBV27 | CATSDPPVAGRITQYF | TGTGCCACCAGTGATCCCCCGGTAGCGGGAAGGATTACGCAGTATTTT
TRBJ1-2 | many | . | TRBV14 | CASSQLSTNYGYTF | TGTGCCAGCAGCCAACTGTCAACCAACTATGGCTACACCTTC
TRBJ2-5 | . | . | TRBV20-1 | CSARVELTQYF | TGCAGTGCTAGAGTGGAGTTGACCCAGTACTTC
TRBJ2-2 | many | TRBD1 | TRBV20-1 | CSASVTGGIAGELFF | TGCAGTGCTAGCGTAACAGGGGGCATCGCCGGGGAGCTGTTTTTT
TRBJ2-1 | . | . | TRBV27 | CASSTPTASSYNEQFF | TGTGCCAGCAGTACCCCAACAGCGAGCTCCTACAATGAGCAGTTCTTC
TRBJ2-3 | few | TRBD1 | TRBV7-6 | CASSPGRGRTDTQYF | TGTGCCAGCAGCCCAGGAAGGGGGCGTACAGATACGCAGTATTTT
TRBJ2-2 | many | TRBD2 | TRBV10-2 | CASKGLAGSGELFF | TGCGCCAGCAAGGGACTAGCGGGATCCGGGGAGCTGTTTTTT